This T cell receptor (beta chain) was identified during a study of CD8 T cells in ankylosing spondylitis (dated by TCRdb to about 2017). Regarding the complete study: The study profiled T cell receptor beta repertoires in healthy donors and ankylosing spondylitis patients to find disease-linked TCR variants. In total, the full study cohort was made up of about 110 healthy donors and approximately 24 ankylosing spondylitis patients. Peripheral blood samples were taken, and synovial fluid was additionally collected from ankylosing spondylitis patients. Study-wide conclusions, independent of this receptor: In peripheral blood, the disease-linked clones were found at relatively low frequencies and had a CD8+ phenotype. Some TCR beta motif variants had previously been reported in synovial fluid and blood of reactive arthritis patients, which suggested common disease-initiation mechanisms. The disease-linked clones were reported to be significantly enriched in matched synovial fluid samples from ankylosing spondylitis patients. Blood from ankylosing spondylitis patients appeared to be characterized by a TCR beta motif made up of several highly homologous amino acid variants.

Instrument used: Illumina HiSeq 2500. Quantitative 5'-RACE with molecular barcodes was used to prepare TCR beta libraries. Per the authors' processing: Disease-linked TCR variants were identified with a new computational method built on a probabilistic model of VDJ rearrangement. TCRdb reanalyzed the raw reads on its own, using fastp at Q25 for trimming and MiXCR for clone calling, and kept in-frame beta chains. Entries are consolidated by CDR3 protein sequence, retaining the most common genes and DNA. It is TCRdb's table, rather than the study itself, that gives the V and J calls and clone size. Across this sample there are under 450,000 distinct CDR3 sequences, with 20% to 25% seen only once. The ten largest make up less than 15% of the sample. With respect to this clonotype: The antigen it binds to is not known. A read error is possible here, since a much larger clone lies one base away.

The sequenced sample was blood, either unsorted or a sorted T cell fraction (not recorded which). The clonotype comes from a male donor with ankylosing spondylitis or in good health (not recorded which).

This receptor has the CDR3 CASSPDTDTQYF. In nucleotide form, the sequence is TGTGCCAGCAGCCCCGACACAGATACGCAGTATTTT. The chain is made from TRBV7-9 and TRBJ2-3; no D gene call is confident. V gives up 5 bases and J gives up 2 bases, and the segment between their germline ends measures 5 bases. Counted from cysteine to phenylalanine, this CDR3 has 12 amino acids. The sequence is cut down to CDR3 DNA, 36 bases in frame from base 1. The germline V gene (reference sequence) sets CDR1 to SEHNR and CDR2 to FQNEAQ.